Listed here is a single T cell receptor (beta chain). The antigen is unknown. This sample was taken from a study of cytomegalovirus exposure and HLA in healthy donors. Regarding the study as a whole: In terms of immune exposure information, only CMV serostatus was available.

The study ran its PCR with 60 Vbeta and 13 Jbeta primers. The protocol was immunoSEQ multiplex PCR, while the TCRdb copy is restricted to in-frame clones and leaves out a portion. The sample has about 220,000 clones, approximately 70% seen once; the top ten hold about 1.9%. Likely unrecorded immune exposures existed in these nominally healthy donors. The source material was PBMCs. The sequence derives from a woman in her twenties or thirties in good health and CMV-seronegative.

In DNA form, the CDR3 reads TGCAGCGTTGAGGCTCACCACAACTATGGCTACACCTTC. As protein: CSVEAHHNYGYTF. This chain connects TRBV29-1 to TRBJ1-2; unclear D gene. The CDR3 extends over 13 amino acids. The V gene's germline CDR1 is SQVTM and CDR2 ANQGSEA. Trimming left V 3 bases short and J 2 bases short, with 10 bases between.